The rows below give T cell receptor beta chains drawn from one sample of a study of blood T cell repertoires in COVID-19. Sequenced by immunoSEQ multiplex PCR; TCRdb stores in-frame clones only, minus some. The sample has about 140,000 clones, almost 80% seen once. The source material was peripheral blood. These receptors all come from a man aged 45-60 years with active or convalescent COVID-19. The CDR3 runs from the conserved cysteine through the conserved F or W. Each record gives: CDR3 DNA, CDR3 protein, V gene, D gene, J gene, clone size. A D gene is named only where the DNA matches it firmly. Only part of the rows carry a size: once, few, many, or a class if the clone is expanded.

TGTGCCAGCAGCCAACTTTCTAGCGGAGAGACCCAGTACTTC CASSQLSSGETQYF TRBV3-1/TRBV3-2 TRBD2 TRBJ2-5 NA
TGTGCCAGCCAGTATGACAGGGGAAATTCACCCCTCCACTTT CASQYDRGNSPLHF TRBV7-9 TRBD1 TRBJ1-6 few
TGCAGTGCTAGTAGGGCTAGCGGGAGCCTCGCGAACACCGGGGAGCTGTTTTTT CSASRASGSLANTGELFF TRBV20-1 TRBD2 TRBJ2-2 few
TGTGCCAGCAGTTCTTGGCCTGAAGCTTTCTTT CASSSWPEAFF TRBV6-5 NA TRBJ1-1 NA
TGTGCCAGCTCACCAGGTGTAGCTAGCTCTGGAAACACCATATATTTT CASSPGVASSGNTIYF TRBV18 NA TRBJ1-3 NA
TGTGCCAGCAGCAAAGTAGAGATCGGGGGGAACGAGCAGTACTTC CASSKVEIGGNEQYF TRBV21-1 NA TRBJ2-7 NA
TGTGCCAGTAGAATATCCTCGGGGGGAAACACCATATATTTT CASRISSGGNTIYF TRBV19 NA TRBJ1-3 NA
TGTGCCAGCAGTAACAAGACAGGCTACGAGCAGTACTTC CASSNKTGYEQYF TRBV27 NA TRBJ2-7 NA
TGTGCCACCGAGACAGGGATATATAATTCACCCCTCCACTTT CATETGIYNSPLHF TRBV7-2 TRBD1 TRBJ1-6 NA
TGTGCCAGCAGCTCGGACAAAAGCTCCTACAATGAGCAGTTCTTC CASSSDKSSYNEQFF TRBV7-9 NA TRBJ2-1 few
TGTGCCAGCAGCTTCGGGGGTAGCGGGAATACCGGGGAGCTGTTTTTT CASSFGGSGNTGELFF TRBV7-9 TRBD2 TRBJ2-2 few
TGCGCCAGCAGCCAGTTAAGTGCAAGCTCCTACAATGAGCAGTTCTTC CASSQLSASSYNEQFF TRBV5-1 NA TRBJ2-1 NA
TGTGCCAGCAGTGAAGCGCCTAGCGGGAGCGGTACAGATACGCAGTATTTT CASSEAPSGSGTDTQYF TRBV2 TRBD2 TRBJ2-3 NA
TGTGCCGGGAAAACAGGGGGCGATGGAAACACCATATATTTT CAGKTGGDGNTIYF TRBV2 TRBD1 TRBJ1-3 NA
TGTGCCAGCAGCTTAGATCTAATTACAGGGCGAGGCTACACCTTC CASSLDLITGRGYTF TRBV11-2 NA TRBJ1-2 once
TGTGCCAGCAGCCCTCAACAAGGGACTAGCGGGGAAGAGACCCAGTACTTC CASSPQQGTSGEETQYF TRBV21-1 NA TRBJ2-5 NA
TGTGCCAGCAGCGTAGACGGGGATAGCAATCAGCCCCAGCATTTT CASSVDGDSNQPQHF TRBV9 NA TRBJ1-5 NA
TGTGCCAGCAGCTTTGGCCTTCGGTCTAGCGGGAGGGACGACGAGCAGTACTTC CASSFGLRSSGRDDEQYF TRBV5-4 TRBD2 TRBJ2-7 NA
TGTGCCAGCAGGCAGGGCTTCGGCAATCAGCCCCAGCATTTT CASRQGFGNQPQHF TRBV27 NA TRBJ1-5 once